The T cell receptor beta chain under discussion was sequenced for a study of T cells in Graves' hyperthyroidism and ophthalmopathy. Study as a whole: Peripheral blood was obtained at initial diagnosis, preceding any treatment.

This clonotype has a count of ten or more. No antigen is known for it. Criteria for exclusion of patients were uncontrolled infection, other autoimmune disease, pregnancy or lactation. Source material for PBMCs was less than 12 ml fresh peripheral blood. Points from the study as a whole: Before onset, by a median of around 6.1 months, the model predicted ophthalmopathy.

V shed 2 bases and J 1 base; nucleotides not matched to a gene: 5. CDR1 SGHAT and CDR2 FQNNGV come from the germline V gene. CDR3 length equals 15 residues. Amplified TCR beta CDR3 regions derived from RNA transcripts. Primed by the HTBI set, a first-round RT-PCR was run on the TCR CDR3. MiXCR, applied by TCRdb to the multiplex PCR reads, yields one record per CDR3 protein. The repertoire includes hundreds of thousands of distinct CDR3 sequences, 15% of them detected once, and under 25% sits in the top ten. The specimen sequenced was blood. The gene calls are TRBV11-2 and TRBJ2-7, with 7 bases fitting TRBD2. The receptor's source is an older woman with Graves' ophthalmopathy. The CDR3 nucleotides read TGTGCCAGCAGCTTACGAGCGGGACCATCCTACGAGCAGTACTTC. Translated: CASSLRAGPSYEQYF. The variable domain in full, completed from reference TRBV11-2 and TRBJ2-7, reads EAGVAQSPRYKIIEKRQSVAFWCNPISGHATLYWYQQILGQGPKLLIQFQNNGVVDDSQLPKDRFSAERLKGVDSTLKIQPAKLEDSAVYLCASSLRAGPSYEQYFGPGTRLTVT.